This is a list of T cell receptor beta chains from one sample in a study of cytomegalovirus exposure and HLA in healthy donors. The method was immunoSEQ multiplex PCR; TCRdb's version includes in-frame clones alone and lacks a portion of them. The data show 110,000 or so clones, with 75% to 90% seen just once and 1.5% to 2% held by the top ten. The sequencing input was PBMCs. These receptors were obtained from a man aged 40-50 years in good health and CMV-seronegative. CDR3s include the opening cysteine and the closing phenylalanine or tryptophan. D genes are given only for firm matches. The size field is filled for only some rows; it gives once, few, many or a size class.

v_call,clone_size,j_call,d_call,cdr3_nt,cdr3_aa
TRBV6-1,.,TRBJ1-2,.,TGTGCCAGCAGTGAAGCCCACAGGAACGATGGCTACACCTTC,CASSEAHRNDGYTF
TRBV30,.,TRBJ1-6,.,TGTGCCTGGAGAGCTAAGACAGGTAATTCACCCCTCCACTTT,CAWRAKTGNSPLHF
TRBV27,.,TRBJ1-2,TRBD1,TGTGCCAGCAGGGACAGGGGGTGGGATGGCTACACCTTC,CASRDRGWDGYTF
TRBV4-3,.,TRBJ2-4,TRBD1,TGCGCCAGCAGCCAGGGGCACAGGGGGGTGGGCCACAGTCAGTACTTC,CASSQGHRGVGHSQYF
TRBV18,.,TRBJ1-5,.,TGTGCCAGCTCACGATCGGGAGGTAGCAATCAGCCCCAGCATTTT,CASSRSGGSNQPQHF
TRBV28,.,TRBJ2-5,TRBD2,TGTGCCAGCAGTTTTCGTGGACTAGTGACGACCCAGTACTTC,CASSFRGLVTTQYF
TRBV9,.,TRBJ2-1,TRBD1,TGTGCCAGCAGCGTAGGGGGACAGGGTATGGTTGGTGAGCAGTTCTTC,CASSVGGQGMVGEQFF
TRBV7-2,few,TRBJ2-1,TRBD2,TGTGCCAGCAGCTCTAGCGGGGGGAGCTCCTACAATGAGCAGTTCTTC,CASSSSGGSSYNEQFF
TRBV19,once,TRBJ2-1,TRBD2,TGTGCCAGTAGCTCTAGCGGGAGGGACGAGCAGTTCTTC,CASSSSGRDEQFF
TRBV4-2,.,TRBJ2-3,.,TGTGCCAGCAGCCAAGTAGCGGCTCAGCCGGATACGCAGTATTTT,CASSQVAAQPDTQYF
TRBV7-2,.,TRBJ1-2,.,TGTGCCAGCAGCTTATTAGGGGCGAGCGGCTACACCTTC,CASSLLGASGYTF
TRBV15,.,TRBJ2-5,.,TGTGCCACCAGCAGAGACAGTCAAGAGACCCAGTACTTC,CATSRDSQETQYF
TRBV5-4,few,TRBJ2-5,.,TGTGCCAGCAGCTTGTTCGGCGGGGCCATAGTAGGGGAGACCCAGTACTTC,CASSLFGGAIVGETQYF
TRBV4-2,.,TRBJ1-3,.,TGTGCCAGCAGCCAAGGGACAGAAGGGGACACCATATATTTT,CASSQGTEGDTIYF
TRBV7-6,.,TRBJ2-5,TRBD2,TGTGCCAGCAGCTTACTAGCGGGTAAAGAGACCCAGTACTTC,CASSLLAGKETQYF
TRBV6-5,.,TRBJ1-1,.,TGTGCCAGCAAAAACAGGGCCATGATCGATGAAGCTTTCTTT,CASKNRAMIDEAFF